These T cell receptor beta chains were read from a single sample in a study of blood T cell repertoires in COVID-19. Profiled with immunoSEQ multiplex PCR; TCRdb holds only in-frame clones, not every one. The table lists about 230,000 clones, 75% to 90% of them singletons, with less than 3% in the top ten. The sequenced sample consisted of peripheral blood. These TCRs come from a man aged 30 to 39 with COVID-19, enrolled during active disease. CDR3s include the opening cysteine and the closing phenylalanine or tryptophan. The D gene is left open where the match is weak. Not every row has a clone size; where given, it reads once, few, many or a size class.

v_gene: TRBV28; len: 16; d_gene: TRBD1; abundance: -; j_gene: TRBJ1-4; CDR3nt: TGTGCCAGCACCTTCGGGCTAGGGGGCTTTAGAGAAAAACTGTTTTTT; CDR3aa: CASTFGLGGFREKLFF
v_gene: TRBV30; len: 15; d_gene: -; abundance: -; j_gene: TRBJ2-5; CDR3nt: TGTGCCTGGAGTGTAGGTGGGGCGCGGGGAGAGACCCAGTACTTC; CDR3aa: CAWSVGGARGETQYF
v_gene: TRBV5-4; len: 15; d_gene: TRBD1; abundance: -; j_gene: TRBJ2-7; CDR3nt: TGTGCCAGCAGCTCCCTCCGGGACAGGGATAACGAGCAGTACTTC; CDR3aa: CASSSLRDRDNEQYF
v_gene: TRBV6-2/TRBV6-3; len: 12; d_gene: -; abundance: -; j_gene: TRBJ2-7; CDR3nt: TGTGCCAGCAGTTACCCCCACTACGAGCAGTACTTC; CDR3aa: CASSYPHYEQYF
v_gene: TRBV18; len: 17; d_gene: TRBD2; abundance: -; j_gene: TRBJ2-2; CDR3nt: TGTGCCAGCTCACCTCGAAGCGGGAGGGCGGACACCGGGGAGCTGTTTTTT; CDR3aa: CASSPRSGRADTGELFF
v_gene: TRBV9; len: 17; d_gene: TRBD2; abundance: once; j_gene: TRBJ2-5; CDR3nt: TGTGCCAGCAGCCCTCTCCCCCCGGGAGGGCCCGGTGAGACCCAGTACTTC; CDR3aa: CASSPLPPGGPGETQYF
v_gene: TRBV28; len: 14; d_gene: TRBD2; abundance: -; j_gene: TRBJ2-1; CDR3nt: TGTGCCGGACAAGGGGCGGGAGGTAGCAATGAGCAGTTCTTC; CDR3aa: CAGQGAGGSNEQFF
v_gene: TRBV5-1; len: 16; d_gene: TRBD2; abundance: -; j_gene: TRBJ2-1; CDR3nt: TGCGCCAGCGGATTTATACTAGCGGGAGGGTACAATGAGCAGTTCTTC; CDR3aa: CASGFILAGGYNEQFF
v_gene: TRBV28; len: 15; d_gene: -; abundance: -; j_gene: TRBJ1-5; CDR3nt: TGTGCCAGCACCGCTGACACTTTCGGCAATCAGCCCCAGCATTTT; CDR3aa: CASTADTFGNQPQHF
v_gene: TRBV7-3; len: 14; d_gene: TRBD1; abundance: -; j_gene: TRBJ2-5; CDR3nt: TGTGCCAGCAGCCCTCAGGGGGCTGGGGAGACCCAGTACTTC; CDR3aa: CASSPQGAGETQYF
v_gene: TRBV5-5; len: 15; d_gene: -; abundance: -; j_gene: TRBJ1-1; CDR3nt: TGTGCCAGCAGCGGTCCGGGGGAGGAGAACACTGAAGCTTTCTTT; CDR3aa: CASSGPGEENTEAFF
v_gene: TRBV28; len: 15; d_gene: -; abundance: few; j_gene: TRBJ1-5; CDR3nt: TGTGCCAGGAAACAGGGAGGGGTTAGCAATCAGCCCCAGCATTTT; CDR3aa: CARKQGGVSNQPQHF
v_gene: TRBV7-2; len: 13; d_gene: -; abundance: -; j_gene: TRBJ1-2; CDR3nt: TGTGCCAGCAGCTTCGGACAGAGTTGGGGCTACACCTTC; CDR3aa: CASSFGQSWGYTF
v_gene: TRBV6-4; len: 16; d_gene: -; abundance: -; j_gene: TRBJ2-2; CDR3nt: TGTGCCAGCAGTGACTCAGGGGTCTCGAACACCGGGGAGCTGTTTTTT; CDR3aa: CASSDSGVSNTGELFF